One T cell receptor (beta chain) is described in this entry. The primer mix had 60 Vbeta and 13 Jbeta primers. Clones were sequenced by immunoSEQ multiplex PCR, and TCRdb holds only the in-frame ones, with some missing. This table has some 180,000 clones, 76% appearing once. The sample belongs to a study of cytomegalovirus exposure and HLA in healthy donors. The CDR3 contains 14 residues. V lost 10 bases and J lost 4, with 19 bases in between. In germline, CDR1 is SNHLY, CDR2 FYNNEI. The TCR originated in a man aged 18 to 29 in good health and CMV-seronegative. This chain links TRBV2 with TRBJ1-1; D possibly corresponds to TRBD1 (5 bases). The sequencing input was PBMCs. The CDR3 region is CATRRGVKGTEAFF. The CDR3, as DNA: TGTGCCACCCGCCGGGGGGTTAAGGGCACTGAAGCTTTCTTT.